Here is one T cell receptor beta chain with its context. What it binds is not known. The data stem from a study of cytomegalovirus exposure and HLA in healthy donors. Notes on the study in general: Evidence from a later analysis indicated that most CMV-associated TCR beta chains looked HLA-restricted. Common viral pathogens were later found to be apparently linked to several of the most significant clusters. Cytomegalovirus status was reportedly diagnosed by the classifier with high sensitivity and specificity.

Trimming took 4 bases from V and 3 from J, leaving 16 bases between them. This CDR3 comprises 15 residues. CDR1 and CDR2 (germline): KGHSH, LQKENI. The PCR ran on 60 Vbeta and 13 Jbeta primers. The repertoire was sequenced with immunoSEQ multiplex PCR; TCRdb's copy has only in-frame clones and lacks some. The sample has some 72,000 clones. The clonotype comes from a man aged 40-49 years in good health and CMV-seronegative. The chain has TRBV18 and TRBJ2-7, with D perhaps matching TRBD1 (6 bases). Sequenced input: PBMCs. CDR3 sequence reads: CASSLYRDSFYEQYF. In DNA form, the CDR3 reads TGTGCCAGCTCACTATACAGGGATTCATTCTACGAGCAGTACTTC.